The next 14 T cell receptor beta chains were all read from a single sample in a study of shared clonotypes between healthy human individuals. TCRdb's copy holds only in-frame clones and misses some; the assay was immunoSEQ multiplex PCR. Here the sample spans some 2,400,000 clones, almost 96% being singletons. The sequenced sample consisted of naive CD4+ T cells sorted from blood. Indicated subset: CD45RA+ positively selected. These receptors were obtained from a man between 18 and 35 years old in good health.

This clone was detected once. V gene TRBV5-1 combines with J gene TRBJ1-1; 7 bases line up with TRBD1. V shed 4 bases and J 4 bases; nucleotides not matched to a gene: 16. Germline lookup yields CDR1 SGHRS and CDR2 YFSETQ. The CDR3 totals 17 residues. In DNA form, the CDR3 reads TGCGCCAGCAGCCCCCCCCTGACAGGGAGGGGGAGCACTGAAGCTTTCTTT. It codes for CASSPPLTGRGSTEAFF.

The chain links TRBV5-6 to TRBJ1-6; D call uncertain. Germline CDR1 and CDR2: SGHDT and YYEEEE. V lost 1 base and J 15 bases, leaving 20 bases between the germline ends. This CDR3 region has 15 residues. CDR3 sequence reads: CASSLRLEAHKVLHF. CDR3 nucleotides: TGTGCCAGCAGCTTGAGGCTTGAGGCCCACAAAGTCCTCCACTTT.

The CDR3 reads CASTIRGQGLWGYTF. The CDR3 DNA is TGTGCCAGCACCATACGGGGGCAGGGGCTTTGGGGCTACACCTTC. V and J are TRBV6-5 and TRBJ1-2, with a tentative D call TRBD1 (6 bases). V was trimmed by 7 bases and J by 8 bases, leaving 23 bases between them. CDR1 is MNHEY and CDR2 is SVGAGI in the germline V gene. The CDR3 is 15 residues long.

V and J are TRBV19 and TRBJ2-1, with D unclear. V was cut by 0 bases and J by 0 bases, with 6 bases left in between. CDR1 and CDR2 from the germline V gene are LNHDA and SQIVND (reference sequence). The CDR3 is made up of 15 amino acids. In nucleotides, the CDR3 is TGTGCCAGTAGTATAGATCTCTTCTCCTACAATGAGCAGTTCTTC. Its protein is CASSIDLFSYNEQFF. Complete variable domain (other parts from reference TRBV19 and TRBJ2-1): DGGITQSPKYLFRKEGQNVTLSCEQNLNHDAMYWYRQDPGQGLRLIYYSQIVNDFQKGDIAEGYSVSREKKESFPLTVTSAQKNPTAFYLCASSIDLFSYNEQFFGPGTRLTVL.

The gene calls are TRBV10-3 and TRBJ2-3; D is perhaps TRBD1 or TRBD2 (5 bases each). The CDR3 spans 14 residues. Germline V gene data show CDR1 as ENHRY and CDR2 as SYGVKD. Trimming took 3 bases from V and 2 from J, leaving 9 bases between them. The CDR3 protein is CAISDSGLTDTQYF. CDR3 in DNA: TGTGCCATCAGTGATTCGGGGCTCACAGATACGCAGTATTTT.

This chain links TRBV28 with TRBJ2-1; D may be TRBD2 (5 bases). V lost 7 bases and J lost 6, with 19 bases in between. This CDR3 spans 15 amino acids. The germline V gene encodes CDR1 MDHEN and CDR2 SYDVKM. The CDR3 reads CASKPTKGAGNEQFF. The CDR3 bases are TGTGCCAGCAAACCCACAAAGGGCGCGGGCAATGAGCAGTTCTTC.

CDR3 residues: CATSFTPTGELFF. The CDR3, as DNA: TGTGCCACCAGCTTCACGCCCACCGGGGAGCTGTTTTTT. The J gene is TRBJ2-2, the V gene TRBV15; no clear D. Trimming took off 5 bases at V and 4 bases at J, with 8 bases between the two ends. Germline V lookup: CDR1 LNHNV, CDR2 YYDKDF (reference sequence). The CDR3 loop spans 13 amino acids. The entire variable domain, with the rest obtained from reference TRBV15 and TRBJ2-2, is as follows: DAMVIQNPRYQVTQFGKPVTLSCSQTLNHNVMYWYQQKSSQAPKLLFHYYDKDFNNEADTPDNFQSRRPNTSFCFLDIRSPGLGDTAMYLCATSFTPTGELFFGEGSRLTVL.

The genes are TRBV2 and TRBJ2-3, with TRBD1 matching 7 bases. There are 15 residues in the CDR3. Germline trimming cut 4 bases from V and 4 bases from J; bases unmatched to any gene: 8. Germline loops: CDR1 SNHLY, CDR2 FYNNEI. This CDR3 is CASSGGTATSDTQYF. For the CDR3, the DNA is TGTGCCAGCAGTGGAGGGACAGCTACATCAGATACGCAGTATTTT.

This rearrangement joins TRBV4-1 to TRBJ2-7; D call uncertain. The germline V gene encodes CDR1 MGHRA and CDR2 YSYEKL. The CDR3 runs to 13 residues. Trimming removed 6 bases at V and 2 bases at J, with 11 bases between. CDR3: CASSRLWAYEQYF. The DNA of the CDR3 is TGCGCCAGCAGTCGGTTATGGGCCTACGAGCAGTACTTC.

The CDR3 region has the DNA TGTGCCAGCTCACCAATTAAGGGGGCGGTGGGCACTGAAGCTTTCTTT. Its translation: CASSPIKGAVGTEAFF. This chain joins TRBV18 and TRBJ1-1, with 7 nucleotides matching TRBD1. From germline, CDR1 is KGHSH and CDR2 LQKENI. The V gene end was trimmed by 2 bases and the J gene end by 4 bases; junction bases not matched to a gene: 10. The CDR3 spans 16 residues.

This chain links TRBV5-1 with TRBJ2-1; TRBD2 matches at 8 bases. Germline V lookup: CDR1 SGHRS, CDR2 YFSETQ. After removal of 4 bases from V and 9 bases from J, the junction contained 9 bases not matched to a gene. This CDR3 is built from 14 residues. The CDR3, as DNA: TGCGCCAGCAGCGTCGAAGCGGGAGTAGGTGAGCAGTTCTTC. It specifies CASSVEAGVGEQFF.

A note on this clone: Other DNA sequences of this sample code for an identical CDR3. The V and J genes are TRBV18 and TRBJ2-7; possibly TRBD1 for D (6 bases). Between the trimmed V and J ends, which lost 3 bases and 4 bases, there was a span of 13 bases. There are 14 residues in the CDR3. In germline, CDR1 is KGHSH, CDR2 LQKENI. The CDR3 loop reads CASSPGGGQYEQYF. CDR3 nucleotide sequence: TGTGCCAGCTCACCTGGGGGCGGGCAGTACGAGCAGTACTTC.

J is TRBJ2-2 and V is TRBV7-2, with 11 positions matching TRBD2. Unmatched junction bases numbered 8, after V lost 6 bases and J lost 5 bases. Per germline, CDR1 SGHTA and CDR2 FQGNSA. This CDR3 spans 16 amino acids. CDR3 residues: CASRSTSGTGTGELFF. The CDR3 nucleotides read TGTGCCAGCAGATCGACTAGCGGGACTGGGACCGGGGAGCTGTTTTTT.

This chain uses TRBV9 with TRBJ2-7, with TRBD2 as a possible D gene (5 bases). The CDR3 contains 14 residues. The germline V gene has CDR1 SGDLS and CDR2 YYNGEE. V lost 3 bases, J lost 6 bases, and 16 bases lay in between. This CDR3 reads CASSAPYERSEQYF. The CDR3 nucleotides read TGTGCCAGCAGCGCCCCCTACGAGCGGAGCGAGCAGTACTTC.